The 9 T cell receptor beta chains below were found in one sample sequenced in a study of blood T cells in healthy people across ages. It was with a sample-barcoded 5' primer and a J-beta primer mix that a second PCR of about 7 to 12 cycles was run. TCRdb re-analysed the 5' RACE reads in MiXCR, keeping a single row per CDR3 protein. Of 1.5 million or so distinct CDR3 sequences in the sample, approximately 42% were seen once. The sequenced material came from blood. These receptors were taken from a woman between 18 and 29 years old in good health.

This clonotype was counted a few times. This CDR3 reads CASSVQAGSSTDTQYF. The CDR3 DNA sequence: TGTGCCAGCAGCGTACAAGCGGGATCGAGCACAGATACGCAGTATTTT. The J gene is TRBJ2-3, the V gene TRBV9, with 7 bases that match TRBD2. This CDR3 region has 16 residues. The trim removed 1 base at V and 0 bases at J, leaving 5 bases unmatched. CDR1 is SGDLS, CDR2 YYNGEE, per germline.

This clonotype was counted only a few times. V usage is TRBV7-9 and J usage is TRBJ2-3; 8 nucleotides match TRBD2. Germline assignment: CDR1 SEHNR and CDR2 FQNEAQ (reference sequence). Unmatched junction bases numbered 9, after V lost 0 bases and J lost 4 bases. The CDR3 has 17 amino acids. The CDR3 DNA follows: TGTGCCAGCAGCTTAGCCGGGCTGGAGCGGGAGTCAGATACGCAGTATTTT. The encoded protein is CASSLAGLERESDTQYF.

Only a few counts were recorded for this clonotype. V and J are TRBV5-1 and TRBJ1-2; possibly TRBD1 for D (5 bases). The V gene lost 4 bases and the J gene lost 4 bases, with 17 bases spanning the gap. Germline V lookup: CDR1 SGHRS, CDR2 YFSETQ. This CDR3 is 15 amino acids long. The CDR3 loop reads CASSPGTAPRYGYTF. The CDR3 DNA reads TGCGCCAGCAGCCCCGGGACGGCCCCTCGCTATGGCTACACCTTC. The variable domain in full, completed from reference TRBV5-1 and TRBJ1-2, reads KAGVTQTPRYLIKTRGQQVTLSCSPISGHRSVSWYQQTPGQGLQFLFEYFSETQRNKGNFPGRFSGRQFSNSRSEMNVSTLELGDSALYLCASSPGTAPRYGYTFGSGTRLTVV.

The V gene is TRBV20-1, the J gene TRBJ1-2, with D unclear. V lost 8 bases and J 2 bases, leaving 9 bases between the germline ends. This CDR3 contains 11 residues. Germline V gene sequence: CDR1 DFQATT, CDR2 SNEGSKA (reference sequence). CDR3 in amino acids: CSFSENYGYTF. Written as DNA, the CDR3 is TGCAGTTTCTCTGAGAACTATGGCTACACCTTC.

The rearrangement joins TRBV28 to TRBJ2-7; 7 bases line up with TRBD1. The CDR3 runs to 15 residues. CDR1 is MDHEN and CDR2 is SYDVKM in the germline V gene. The V segment lost 9 bases and the J segment 0 bases; nucleotides outside the gene matches: 11. The CDR3 nucleotides are TGTGCCAGTTTTAATGCGAGGACAGGCTCCTACGAGCAGTACTTC. It codes for CASFNARTGSYEQYF.

The sample holds a few counts of this clonotype. This rearrangement joins TRBV27 to TRBJ2-1, with 9 bases that match TRBD2. Germline V lookup: CDR1 MNHEY, CDR2 SMNVEV (reference sequence). This CDR3 is built from 15 residues. V trimming: 1 base; J trimming: 9 bases; junction bases outside the gene matches: 7. CDR3 in amino acids: CASSLLRGGRSEQFF. DNA for the CDR3: TGTGCCAGCAGTTTATTGCGGGGGGGCCGGAGTGAGCAGTTCTTC.

The chain combines TRBV7-9 with TRBJ1-4; no clear D gene. CDR3 length: 10 amino acids. The germline V and J ends were trimmed by 6 bases and 14 bases, with 10 bases remaining between them. CDR1 is SEHNR, CDR2 FQNEAQ, per germline (reference sequence). CDR3 nucleotide sequence: TGTGCCAGCAGGGGGATTGAGCTGTTTTTT. It translates to CASRGIELFF.

In nucleotides, the CDR3 is TGCAGTGCTAGATCTACAGGAATGGATGGCTACACCTTC. This translates into CSARSTGMDGYTF. This chain links TRBV20-1 with TRBJ1-2, with D possibly TRBD1 on 5 matching bases. Between the trimmed V and J ends, which lost 2 bases and 6 bases, there was a span of 13 bases. The germline CDR1 and CDR2 sequences are DFQATT and SNEGSKA (reference sequence). The CDR3 contains 13 residues.

The chain has TRBV29-1 and TRBJ2-1; a possible D gene is TRBD2 (5 bases). Germline V CDR1 and CDR2: SQVTM, ANQGSEA. The CDR3 is made up of 14 amino acids. V lost 3 bases to trimming and J lost 0 bases, with 9 bases between them. The CDR3 DNA sequence: TGCAGCGTTGACTCGGGGAACTCCTACAATGAGCAGTTCTTC. Translating gives CSVDSGNSYNEQFF.